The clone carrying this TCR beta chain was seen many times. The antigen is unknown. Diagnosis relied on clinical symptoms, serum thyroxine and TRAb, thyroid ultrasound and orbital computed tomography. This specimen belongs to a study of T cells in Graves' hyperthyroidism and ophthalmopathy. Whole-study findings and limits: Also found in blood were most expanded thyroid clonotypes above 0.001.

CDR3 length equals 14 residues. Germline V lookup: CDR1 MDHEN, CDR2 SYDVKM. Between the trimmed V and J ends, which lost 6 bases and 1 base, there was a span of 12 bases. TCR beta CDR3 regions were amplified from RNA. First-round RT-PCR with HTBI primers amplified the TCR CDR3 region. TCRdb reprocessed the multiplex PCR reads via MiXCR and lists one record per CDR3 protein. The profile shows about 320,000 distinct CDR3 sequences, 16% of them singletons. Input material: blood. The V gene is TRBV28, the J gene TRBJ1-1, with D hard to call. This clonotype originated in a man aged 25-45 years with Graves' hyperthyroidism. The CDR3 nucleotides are TGTGCCAGCAGGGACTGGAGGGAGAACACTGAAGCTTTCTTT. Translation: CASRDWRENTEAFF.